This TCR beta chain was sequenced for a study of cytomegalovirus exposure and HLA in healthy donors (dated by TCRdb to 2016 to 2017). Looking at the study overall: An earlier analysis of some 600 of the donors reported about 300 Gb of sequence data and about 120 million unique TCR beta sequences obtained from 150 million to 200 million T cells. Genome-wide SNP genotypes for about 55% of the roughly 670 donors were used in a later genetic analysis, which treated that subset as a discovery cohort. The number of typed donors differed by locus: roughly 629-630 for A, B, C, DRB1 and DQB1; approximately 540 for DQA1; 606 for DPA1; and some 450 for DPB1. A later analysis re-examined previously published TCR beta repertoires from roughly 650 donors and added high-resolution HLA genotyping to investigate patterns of TCR occurrence. Roughly 300 gigabases of sequencing data and around 85 million unique TCR sequences made up an early release that covered nearly 650 HLA-typed donors. Among about 390 genotyped donors of the cohort, an average of approximately 240,000 unique TCR beta nucleotide sequences were sequenced per donor, 15% to 20% of them non-productive. Because of strong linkage in the cohort, roughly five DR-DQ haplotypes were treated as single units for association and clustering. All discovery cohort repertoires had been generated using a single sequencing platform. Among the roughly 400 genotyped donors, approximately 81% belonged to the genetic ancestry cluster associated with self-reported Caucasian donors. To decide whether each TCR beta V gene segment behaved as functional or pseudogenic, an earlier analysis of fewer than 750 of the donors relied on high-throughput TCR beta sequencing. Besides the first cohort of some 670 subjects, a separate validation cohort made up of 90 to 150 different subjects was used. Alongside the repertoire data, information on donor age, sex, ethnicity and CMV serostatus was compiled. The study aimed to test whether signatures of past pathogen exposure could be identified by cataloging public T cell receptors. Using immunosequencing, the study profiled T cell repertoires from 500 to 800 subjects and related those repertoires to cytomegalovirus serostatus. The later analysis used no new phenotypic data to find candidate immune exposures, relying instead on TCR beta sequences and their occurrence across donors. To predict cytomegalovirus infection status, the study brought together high-throughput TCR immunosequencing, statistical association of individual TCRs with disease status, and machine learning. HLA typing covered class I and class II loci at four-digit resolution. Paper-wide results and their limitations: A further reported finding was that TCR beta sequences accurately predicted the HLA-A and HLA-B alleles for most subjects in the first cohort. When HLA alleles, especially DR and DQ, strongly co-occurred, attributing TCR associations to individual alleles was difficult. Cytomegalovirus status was reported to be diagnosed by the classifier with high specificity and sensitivity in both the original and validation cohorts. It was suggested by the authors that the approach could potentially be generalized to other disease states and immunological phenotypes. HLA typing was unavailable for some donors at each locus, so association tests used only the typed subset. Roughly uniform sequencing depth across donors was assumed in presence/absence analyses, although this assumption may not hold. Linkage disequilibrium might explain the correlated functional status among segregating V segments, but an unknown experimental factor could not be ruled out. In a later analysis, several top co-occurrence clusters were reported to appear linked to parvovirus B19, influenza, CMV and Epstein-Barr virus. The sequencing pipeline was judged likely to have produced a cluster of highly shared sequence variants as a technical artifact. In an earlier analysis of over 550 of the donors, most TCR beta V segments were observed in productive rearrangements about 90% or about 30% of the time, broadly matching IMGT annotations. In a later genetic analysis, a missense DCLRE1C variant was associated with V-gene and J-gene trimming of TCR beta chains, and the association was replicated in an independent cohort. In a later analysis, HLA-associated TCR beta chains showed more clonal expansion and lower generation probabilities than non-associated chains that were equally common. In a later analysis, 16,951 TCR beta sequences were associated with specific HLA alleles at a false discovery rate of 0.05. A later genetic analysis reported fewer N-insertions in productive TCRs among donors in an Asian-associated ancestry cluster than the 666-donor mean. The study listed 164 TCR beta chains as associated with cytomegalovirus. In this cohort, only TCR beta chains were sequenced, and detectable features were limited by the absence of alpha or paired-chain data. Most TCR sequences were observed very rarely across donors, whereas some public TCRs were present in many individuals. In a later analysis, the rate of TCR association differed among HLA loci, with DRB1 alleles having the most associated TCRs and HLA-C alleles having the fewest. The 87-base-pair reads could not distinguish some IMGT-functional V segments, including TRBV6-2 and TRBV6-3, so those segments were excluded. Because counts were too low, some 17 rarely observed V segments, including chromosome 9 orphons, were left out of the earlier analysis of roughly 600 of the donors. In vitro tests confirmed that three of the cytomegalovirus-associated TCR beta chains recognize cytomegalovirus antigens. A later analysis found that most CMV-associated TCR beta chains appeared HLA-restricted, with HLA associations seemingly driven largely by CMV exposure. For the cohort, immune exposure information was limited to CMV serostatus.

Remarks on this clone: Its antigen is currently not known. No per-base quality is available; no much larger clone lies one base away.

Libraries came from the immunoSEQ multiplex PCR assay. A mixture of 60 forward primers for TCR Vbeta segments and 13 reverse primers for TCR Jbeta segments was used in the multiplex PCR. The CDR3 region of rearranged TCR beta genes was amplified from genomic DNA with a multiplex PCR assay. The Illumina HiSeq System was used to sequence the amplified TCR beta libraries as 87-base-pair reads. Concerning the study's data processing: A later analysis tallied roughly 76 million unique TCR beta chains across the 700 or so repertoires, and about 12 million of those chains were shared by two or more donors. To remove PCR and sequencing errors, raw reads were error-corrected and collapsed into unique sequences using a nearest-neighbor algorithm that merged closely related sequences. V, D and J gene segments were assigned by aligning CDR3 sequences to IMGT reference sequences. For a sequence to be retained, a match of at least six nucleotides to both a V gene segment and a J gene segment was required. Rearrangements were classified as productive when the CDR3 lacked stop codons and remained in frame with V and J, and all other rearrangements were classified as non-productive. CDR3 was defined by IMGT convention, running from the second conserved V-encoded cysteine to the conserved J-encoded phenylalanine. The earlier analysis of some 550 of the donors excluded any sequence lacking an unambiguous match to a single V gene segment. In an earlier analysis of around 600 of the donors, V segments were called functional above 56.7% productive rearrangements and were called segregating when the between-donor standard deviation exceeded 5%. To diagnose cytomegalovirus status from the catalog of TCR beta chain sequences, a statistical classification framework was built. In a later analysis, TCR nucleotide sequences were compared against IMGT/GENE-DB human TR gene sequences so that V and J genes could be assigned. In a later analysis, CDR3 sequences and most-parsimonious VDJ recombination scenarios were assigned using the TCRdist pipeline. A later analysis defined each TCR beta chain by its CDR3 amino acid sequence plus V-gene family, and excluded reads lacking a unique V-gene family. A later analysis removed roughly 590 highly shared, low-generation-probability nucleotide sequences to deal with suspected cross-contamination and a sequencing artifact. In a later analysis, a clonal expansion index for each public chain was calculated from normalized within-repertoire ranks of inferred template counts. Generation probabilities in a later analysis came from a VDJ recombination model fitted to out-of-frame rearrangements, and those results were checked against IGoR. Hypergeometric tests were used in a later analysis to score TCR-TCR, TCR-HLA and TCR-CMV co-occurrence, with a repertoire-size bias correction applied to the TCR pairs. In a later analysis, false discovery rates were estimated by permuting HLA or CMV assignments 20 times. A later analysis grouped co-occurring TCRs with DBSCAN, adding TCRdist sequence similarity when clustering within HLA-allele-positive subsets. Co-occurrence clustering excluded repertoires with fewer than 30,000 or more than 120,000 public chains, plus five with anomalous nucleotide sharing. TCRdb obtained this table from immuneACCESS and retained in-frame rearrangements with V and J assigned. These tables miss some clones; where compared with another copy, unresolved V genes account for less than half of the shortfall, and the remainder is unexplained. The D gene and trimming were derived from the DNA, and the V and J assignments and clone size from that table. The sample records under 170,000 clones, about four fifths of which are singletons. The ten largest clones take up around 6.6% of the sample.

The CDR3 starts with the cysteine, ends with the phenylalanine, and has 15 residues. Of all the DNA, just the CDR3 is kept, 45 bases in frame from base 1. Trimming takes 6 bases from V and 2 bases from J, and the germline ends sit 14 bases apart. From the germline V gene, CDR1 is MNHNS and CDR2 is SASEGT. The cohort comprised 550 to 700 healthy bone marrow donors. All cohort members were sampled while nominally healthy, although unrecorded immune exposures were likely present. The donor was CMV seropositive and belonged to the group of 250 to 300 seropositive cohort members. Every donor gave a peripheral blood sample, and the peripheral blood mononuclear cells from that sample were used for TCR beta sequencing. Genomic DNA extraction from the blood cell samples was performed with the Qiagen DNeasy Blood Extraction Kit.

This chain joins TRBV6-1 to TRBJ1-3; the D gene assignment is ambiguous. This TCR was sampled from a man aged 45-65 years in good health and CMV-seropositive. Sequencing was performed on PBMCs. The nucleotide sequence is TGTGCCAGCAGGGGCGTCTTTAACGCTGGAAACACCATATATTTT. The resulting protein is CASRGVFNAGNTIYF.